This section outlines one T cell receptor beta chain sequence together with its context. This sample was included in a study of blood T cell repertoires in COVID-19. The wider study: COVID-19 samples, acute and convalescent, were from the United States, Italy and Spain. Sources were T cells, B-cell-depleted T cells, or PBMCs; the material itself was cDNA or gDNA.

The J segment lost 11 bases and the V segment lost 7 bases, leaving 14 bases of the junction unmatched. The CDR3 has 15 amino acids. CDR1 is SNHLY and CDR2 is FYNNEI in the germline V gene. Original processing methods: Reference gene primers were amplified, and this amplification served to estimate nucleated cell counts. The method was immunoSEQ multiplex PCR; TCRdb's version includes in-frame clones alone and lacks a portion of them. That table is the source of V, J and clone size, and D and trimming were worked out from the DNA. Of just under 85,000 clones listed, more than 80% are singletons. This sequence originates from a woman older than 75 with acute or convalescent COVID-19. The J gene is TRBJ1-1, the V gene TRBV2, with 12 bases aligning to TRBD1. The sequenced sample was peripheral blood. CDR3 DNA: TGTGCCAGCACCGTAGGGACAGGGGGCGAAATATCGGCTTTCTTT. Translated: CASTVGTGGEISAFF.